This T cell receptor beta chain originates from a study of shared clonotypes between healthy human individuals. CDR1 is SQVTM, CDR2 ANQGSEA, per germline. The ends lost 7 bases at V and 4 bases at J; junction bases unmatched: 10. This CDR3 is built from 14 residues. Using immunoSEQ multiplex PCR, the repertoire was profiled, and TCRdb retains in-frame clones only, with some absent. Seen here are around 700,000 clones, 73% observed once, and the top ten hold around 1.7%. Material for sequencing was memory CD4+ T cells sorted from blood. Subset specified: CD45RA-negative fraction. The clonotype was recovered from a woman in her twenties or thirties in good health. The rearrangement joins TRBV29-1 to TRBJ1-2; 9 positions match TRBD1. The CDR3 spells CSAPGTGPTYGYTF. CDR3 bases: TGCAGCGCACCCGGGACAGGGCCCACCTATGGCTACACCTTC.